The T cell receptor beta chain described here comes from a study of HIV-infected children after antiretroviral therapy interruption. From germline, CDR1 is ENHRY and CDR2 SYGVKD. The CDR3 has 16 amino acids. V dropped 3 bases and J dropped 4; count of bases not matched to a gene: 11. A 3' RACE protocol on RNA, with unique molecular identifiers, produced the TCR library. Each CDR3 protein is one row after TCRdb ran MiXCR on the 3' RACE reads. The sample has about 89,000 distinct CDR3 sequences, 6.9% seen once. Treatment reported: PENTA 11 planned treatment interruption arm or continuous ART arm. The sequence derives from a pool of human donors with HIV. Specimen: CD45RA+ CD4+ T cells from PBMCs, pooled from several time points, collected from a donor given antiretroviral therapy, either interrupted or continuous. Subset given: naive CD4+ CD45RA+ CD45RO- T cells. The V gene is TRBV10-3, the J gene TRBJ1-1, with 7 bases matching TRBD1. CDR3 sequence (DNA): TGTGCCATCAGTGACGCAGGGGGAAACCAAATCACTGAAGCTTTCTTT. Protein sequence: CAISDAGGNQITEAFF.